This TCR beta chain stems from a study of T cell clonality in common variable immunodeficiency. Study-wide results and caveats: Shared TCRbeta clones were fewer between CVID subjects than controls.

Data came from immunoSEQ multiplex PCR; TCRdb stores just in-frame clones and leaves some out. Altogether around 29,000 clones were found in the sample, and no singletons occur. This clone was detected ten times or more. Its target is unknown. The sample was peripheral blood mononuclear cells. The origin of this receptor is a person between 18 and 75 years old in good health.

The part of the CDR3 DNA that was read is TGTGCCAGCAGTGAGCCCGGACAGGGGAGCTCCTACGAG. It codes for CASSEPGQGSSYE. The CDR3 in full is CASSEPGQGSSYEQYF. This rearrangement joins TRBV2 to TRBJ2-7; 9 bases line up with TRBD1. Read data end 3 residues before the CDR3 end; the end is taken from the germline J gene. J lost 0 bases, V lost 3 bases, and 6 bases had no gene match. Germline V CDR1 and CDR2: SNHLY, FYNNEI. CDR3 size: 16 residues.